This T cell receptor (beta chain) was recorded in a study of vaccination and CD4 T cells after COVID-19. Background on the study: Vaccinees got either two BNT162b2 doses or two mRNA-1273 doses.

The treatment: 10-day PBMC culture with coronavirus spike peptide pools or control peptides (ViraFEST assay). Prior SARS-CoV-2 infection was excluded in healthy vaccine recipients by negative nucleocapsid antibodies before and after vaccination. Cultures got half-medium changes with IL-2 on days 3 and 7. Oncomine TCR Beta short-read sequencing was applied to DNA from cultured CD4+ T cells. TCRdb redid the calling of the PCR reads with MiXCR, one entry per CDR3 protein. The table lists under 20,000 distinct CDR3 sequences, just under 80% of them singletons. The CDR3 totals 16 residues. The V and J ends lost 1 base and 2 bases respectively, with 14 bases between them. Germline-derived CDR1 and CDR2 are SGHTA and FQGNSA. Comments on this clonotype: Its matching antigen is unknown.

The receptor was isolated from a human donor who received a COVID-19 vaccine. The V call is TRBV7-2, the J call TRBJ2-5; perhaps TRBD2 as D (7 bases). Specimen: CD4+ T cells from blood, cultured in vitro, collected after SARS-CoV-2 vaccination. The CDR3 DNA reads TGTGCCAGCAGCTTAGGTGGAGGGGGGGGGCAAGAGACCCAGTACTTC. It specifies CASSLGGGGGQETQYF.